This is a list of T cell receptor beta chains from one sample in a study of cytomegalovirus exposure and HLA in healthy donors. Repertoires were generated with immunoSEQ multiplex PCR, while TCRdb's copy carries only in-frame clones and drops some. The table lists more than 150,000 clones, roughly 84% of them singletons, with 0.95% to 1.5% in the top ten. Sequenced: PBMCs. The receptors stem from a girl aged 2 to 9 in good health and CMV-seropositive. CDR3s include the opening cysteine and the closing phenylalanine or tryptophan. D genes are given only for firm matches. For some rows the clone size is stated as once, few or many, or as a class when expanded; others skip it.

abundance	d_gene	v_gene	j_gene	CDR3nt	CDR3aa
-	TRBD1	TRBV4-1	TRBJ1-4	TGCGCCAGCAGCCAAGATCAACGTGACAGGGGGCGTGAAAAACTGTTTTTT	CASSQDQRDRGREKLFF
-	TRBD1	TRBV5-4	TRBJ1-2	TGTGCCAGCAGCTTAGACAGGGCTAACTATGGCTACACCTTC	CASSLDRANYGYTF
-	-	TRBV21-1	TRBJ1-2	TGTGCCAGCATAGGACAGGGTGAAGGGTATGGCTACACCTTC	CASIGQGEGYGYTF
-	-	TRBV11-3	TRBJ1-1	TGTGCCAGCAGCTTAGCAGGAGGAGAGGCTATAGCTTTCTTT	CASSLAGGEAIAFF
-	-	TRBV27	TRBJ2-2	TGTGCCAGCAGTCAATCCTCGGGAGAAAATGGGCCCGGGGAGCTGTTTTTT	CASSQSSGENGPGELFF
few	TRBD1	TRBV2	TRBJ2-2	TGTGCCAGCAGTGGAGGGGACAGGGCGGACACCGGGGAGCTGTTTTTT	CASSGGDRADTGELFF
-	-	TRBV5-1	TRBJ1-1	TGCGCCAGCAGCTTGGGCGGGGCTGAGAACACTGAAGCTTTCTTT	CASSLGGAENTEAFF
few	-	TRBV4-2	TRBJ1-4	TGTGCCAGCAGCCAAGTAGGCGGACAGCGACTAGAAAAACTGTTTTTT	CASSQVGGQRLEKLFF
-	TRBD1	TRBV11-2	TRBJ1-2	TGTGCCAGCAGCTCTCCAGGACAGGGGGCGCGAGGCTACACCTTC	CASSSPGQGARGYTF
-	TRBD2	TRBV4-1	TRBJ2-3	TGCGCCAGCAGCCCTCCGGGACTAGCGGGGGGGCGGAAAGATACGCAGTATTTT	CASSPPGLAGGRKDTQYF
-	-	TRBV11-2	TRBJ1-1	TGTGCCAGCAGCTATTTGACAGGCCGTTCGAACACTGAAGCTTTCTTT	CASSYLTGRSNTEAFF
-	TRBD2	TRBV27	TRBJ2-1	TGTGCCAGCAGTGGACTAGCGGATTACAATGAGCAGTTCTTC	CASSGLADYNEQFF
-	TRBD1	TRBV9	TRBJ2-7	TGTGCCAGCAGCTCAACCGGGACAGTAGAGGGGGAGCAGTACTTC	CASSSTGTVEGEQYF
-	-	TRBV6-1	TRBJ1-1	TGTGCCAGCAGAGGTCAACAGTACACTGAAGCTTTCTTT	CASRGQQYTEAFF
-	TRBD2	TRBV11-2	TRBJ2-7	TGTGCCAGCAGCTTAGCGGGAGGGAGGGACTACGAGCAGTACTTC	CASSLAGGRDYEQYF
-	-	TRBV4-1	TRBJ2-7	TGCGCCAGCAGCCAAGTAATCAGTAAACCCTACGAGCAGTACTTC	CASSQVISKPYEQYF
-	-	TRBV7-3	TRBJ2-3	TGTGCCAGCAGCTTAGTGACGGGGGTAACAGATACGCAGTATTTT	CASSLVTGVTDTQYF
-	TRBD2	TRBV14	TRBJ2-7	TGTGCCAGCAGCCGCCAAGGACTAGCGGGGACCTACGAGCAGTACTTC	CASSRQGLAGTYEQYF
-	TRBD2	TRBV10-2	TRBJ2-3	TGCGCCACCGCAACTCCGGGGGGGCTCGGCACAGATACGCAGTATTTT	CATATPGGLGTDTQYF
-	-	TRBV6-6	TRBJ1-2	TGTGCCAGCAGTTATGAGGGGGATGGCTACACCTTC	CASSYEGDGYTF